These 5 T cell receptor beta chains originate from one sample sequenced in a study of T cells after yellow fever vaccination. TCRdb reprocessed the 5' RACE reads with MiXCR, giving one entry per CDR3 protein. Among approximately 85,000 distinct CDR3 sequences listed, approximately 12% were seen once. The sample in question was CD8+ T cells not binding an NS4B(214-222) dextramer, sorted from PBMCs, obtained about 20 days after the first yellow fever vaccination. These receptors originate from a man between 18 and 35 years old who received the YFV17D yellow fever vaccine.

Concerning this clonotype itself: One end of the junction fails to match germline, which may point to a read error. The rearrangement links TRBV4-1 to TRBJ1-6; D is uncertain. Germline V CDR1 and CDR2: MGHRA, YSYEKL. The CDR3 is 15 residues long. The CDR3 DNA reads TGCGCCAGCAGCCTCTACCGTGTCAATAAGTCACCCCTCCACTTT. Translation: CASSLYRVNKSPLHF.

The chain combines TRBV7-9 with TRBJ2-7, with 9 bases fitting TRBD1. Germline V gene data show CDR1 as SEHNR and CDR2 as FQNEAQ (reference sequence). CDR3 length: 17 residues. Trimming cost V 7 bases and J 6 bases; bases outside gene matches: 19. CDR3 nucleotides: TGTGCCAGCATCTCCGGCAAGGGACAGGGTCTAAACAGCGAGCAGTACTTC. Protein sequence: CASISGKGQGLNSEQYF.

This chain connects TRBV4-3 to TRBJ1-5, with a weak D call TRBD1 (5 bases). This CDR3 spans 16 amino acids. V was trimmed by 0 bases and J by 7 bases, leaving 16 bases between them. Germline loops: CDR1 LGHNA, CDR2 YSLEER. The CDR3 nucleotides are TGCGCCAGCAGCCAAGAGTCAGGGCAGGGAGGACAGCCCCAGCATTTT. The encoded protein is CASSQESGQGGQPQHF.

V is TRBV5-5 and J is TRBJ2-1; no firm D call. CDR1 is SGHKS, CDR2 YYEKEE, per germline (reference sequence). Trimming cost V 2 bases and J 8 bases, with 11 bases left between them. The CDR3 is made up of 13 amino acids. The CDR3 protein is CASSLENGDEQFF. The CDR3 DNA reads TGTGCCAGCAGCTTAGAAAATGGAGATGAGCAGTTCTTC.

This chain connects TRBV9 to TRBJ2-1; D uncertain. Trimming stripped 4 bases from V and 1 base from J, with 9 bases between. CDR1 and CDR2 from the germline V gene are SGDLS and YYNGEE. The CDR3 loop spans 14 amino acids. The CDR3 bases are TGTGCCAGCAGCTTGACGTCGTCCTACAATGAGCAGTTCTTC. Its translation: CASSLTSSYNEQFF.